The source of this T cell receptor (beta chain) is a study of T-cell reconstitution after alpha-beta-depleted transplantation in children. The CDR3 loop spans 13 amino acids. V was cut by 5 bases and J by 3 bases, with 10 bases left in between. Germline V gene sequence: CDR1 MDHEN, CDR2 SYDVKM. Unique molecular identifiers were used to barcode this TCRbeta library. TCRdb re-called the PCR reads through MiXCR, storing one row per CDR3 protein. The sample consists of about half a million distinct CDR3 sequences, under 15% of them appearing once. This clonotype was observed at least ten times. This chain uses TRBV28 with TRBJ1-2; weak D call: TRBD1 (6 bases). This receptor was identified in a human donor who donated a stem cell graft to a child with combined immunodeficiency. Sequenced material: PBMCs from the stem cell graft donor, taken from the stem cell graft. The CDR3 region is CASSTDSYYGYTF. The CDR3 DNA sequence: TGTGCCAGCAGTACGGACAGTTACTATGGCTACACCTTC.